This T cell receptor beta chain was recorded in a study of Ad26.COV2.S vaccination and SARS-CoV-2 variants. Sequencing was performed with immunoSEQ multiplex PCR; in TCRdb, only in-frame clones are kept and a portion is missing. Of hundreds of thousands of clones listed, about 92% are singletons. As to this clone: Its antigen is not known.

Points from the study as a whole: Comparability of non-spike TCR breadth was observed across vaccine and placebo recipients. The TCR breadth and depth analyses may have produced an underestimate of total T cell responses. Reports say spike-specific CD8+ and CD4+ T cell responses covered substantial breadth after vaccination. Participants in the vaccine arm had higher spike-specific TCR breadth; placebo recipients had lower.

The receptor was derived from a human donor who had recovered from COVID-19. Sequenced material: peripheral blood, taken after recovery from COVID-19.

CDR3 DNA sequence: TGCGCCAGCAGCTTGGCCTTTCTAGCGGGGGGTAGCTCCTACAATGAGCAGTTCTTC. Protein sequence: CASSLAFLAGGSSYNEQFF. The rearrangement links TRBV5-1 to TRBJ2-1; 11 bases are shared with TRBD2. The trim removed 0 bases at V and 0 bases at J, leaving 8 bases unmatched. CDR3 size: 19 residues. CDR1 is SGHRS, CDR2 YFSETQ, per germline.